This TCR beta chain was recovered during a study of cytomegalovirus exposure and HLA in healthy donors. CDR3 length: 14 residues. CDR1 and CDR2 (germline): MGHRA, YSYEKL. The germline V and J ends were trimmed by 1 base and 5 bases, with 11 bases remaining between them. On this clone: What it binds is not known.

Study results and caveats: The classifier reportedly diagnosed cytomegalovirus status with high specificity and sensitivity. A few chains linked to CMV were shown in vitro to be specific for CMV antigens. TCR beta chains numbering some 160 were designated cytomegalovirus-associated.

The repertoire was sequenced with immunoSEQ multiplex PCR; TCRdb's copy has only in-frame clones and lacks some. The repertoire includes 150,000 or so clones, roughly nine tenths of them detected once, and 2% to 3% sits in the top ten. V and J are TRBV4-1 and TRBJ1-2; D gene ambiguous. The receptor was isolated from a man aged 18 to 35 in good health and CMV-seropositive. The sequencing sample was made of PBMCs. CDR3 residues: CASSQVSSVYGYTF. The CDR3 DNA reads as TGCGCCAGCAGCCAAGTGTCGTCCGTGTATGGCTACACCTTC.